Listed below are T cell receptor beta chains from one sample, sequenced in a study of a mutant IDH1 vaccine in newly diagnosed glioma. Repertoires were generated with immunoSEQ multiplex PCR, while TCRdb's copy carries only in-frame clones and drops some. The repertoire includes some 51,000 clones, about three quarters of them detected once, and 1.5% to 2% sits in the top ten. The sample consisted of PBMCs, taken from a glioma patient treated with radiotherapy, temozolomide or both. Receptors were obtained from a woman between 35 and 50 years old with glioma. Each CDR3 is given with its conserved first and last residue. Fields, in order: V gene, D gene, J gene, clone size, CDR3 DNA, CDR3 protein. D genes are given only for firm matches. Clone size is stated in some rows and not others, as once, few, many or a class when expanded.

V: TRBV18; D: NA; J: TRBJ1-2; size: NA; DNA: TGTGCCAGCTCACCGATGGCAGGACTAGATGGCTACACCTTC; CDR3: CASSPMAGLDGYTF
V: TRBV29-1; D: TRBD1; J: TRBJ1-5; size: NA; DNA: TGCAGCGTTGGCCTAGGACAGGACACGGGGCCCCAGCATTTT; CDR3: CSVGLGQDTGPQHF
V: TRBV10-2; D: NA; J: TRBJ2-3; size: NA; DNA: TGCGCCAGCACAGGGTCAGCAGATACGCAGTATTTT; CDR3: CASTGSADTQYF
V: TRBV5-4; D: NA; J: TRBJ2-4; size: NA; DNA: TGTGCCAGCAGCTTGGGAGGGGCAGTAGCCAAAAACATTCAGTACTTC; CDR3: CASSLGGAVAKNIQYF
V: TRBV5-8; D: NA; J: TRBJ1-1; size: NA; DNA: TGTGCCAGCAGCCGCCTACCCCTGAACACTGAAGCTTTCTTT; CDR3: CASSRLPLNTEAFF
V: TRBV5-1; D: NA; J: TRBJ1-6; size: NA; DNA: TGCGCCAGCGCCAGATCCTACTACTCCTATAATTCACCCCTCCACTTT; CDR3: CASARSYYSYNSPLHF
V: TRBV6-1; D: NA; J: TRBJ1-2; size: NA; DNA: TGTGCCAGCAGTGGAGCGACCCTAGGGACGGCCTATGGCTACACCTTC; CDR3: CASSGATLGTAYGYTF
V: TRBV6-6; D: NA; J: TRBJ1-1; size: NA; DNA: TGTGCCAGCAGGCGGCAGTTCCCTATGAACACTGAAGCTTTCTTT; CDR3: CASRRQFPMNTEAFF
V: TRBV7-2; D: NA; J: TRBJ1-1; size: once; DNA: TGTGCCAGCAGCTTAGGGGGCACAGTGAACACTGAAGCTTTCTTT; CDR3: CASSLGGTVNTEAFF
V: TRBV9; D: TRBD1; J: TRBJ1-3; size: NA; DNA: TGTGCCAGCAGCCCGCAGGGACAGGGGGCCCCTGGAAACACCATATATTTT; CDR3: CASSPQGQGAPGNTIYF
V: TRBV5-1; D: NA; J: TRBJ2-5; size: NA; DNA: TGCGCCAGCAGCTTGGGAGTAGCGGCTAATCAAGAGACCCAGTACTTC; CDR3: CASSLGVAANQETQYF
V: TRBV11-2; D: NA; J: TRBJ1-5; size: NA; DNA: TGTGCCAGCAGCTTATCCTTTGACAGCAATCAGCCCCAGCATTTT; CDR3: CASSLSFDSNQPQHF
V: TRBV29-1; D: NA; J: TRBJ1-5; size: few; DNA: TGCAGCGTTGTGGGGCAGGGAAATCAGCCCCAGCATTTT; CDR3: CSVVGQGNQPQHF
V: TRBV30; D: NA; J: TRBJ1-5; size: NA; DNA: TGTGCCTGGAGTGACGGGGGTAGCAATCAGCCCCAGCATTTT; CDR3: CAWSDGGSNQPQHF
V: TRBV5-1; D: TRBD1; J: TRBJ2-7; size: NA; DNA: TGCGCCAGCAGCGATCCGGGACAGGGCTACGAGCAGTACTTC; CDR3: CASSDPGQGYEQYF
V: TRBV5-1; D: NA; J: TRBJ1-4; size: NA; DNA: TGCGCCAGCAGCTTGGGTGACGGAACTAATGAAAAACTGTTTTTT; CDR3: CASSLGDGTNEKLFF
V: TRBV6-5; D: TRBD1; J: TRBJ1-5; size: once; DNA: TGTGCCAGCAGTTCCACGGGACAGATTAATCAGCCCCAGCATTTT; CDR3: CASSSTGQINQPQHF
V: TRBV5-1; D: NA; J: TRBJ2-5; size: NA; DNA: TGCGCCAGCAGCTTGGAGGTGGGAAGGGAGACCCAGTACTTC; CDR3: CASSLEVGRETQYF
V: TRBV25-1; D: NA; J: TRBJ1-2; size: NA; DNA: TGTGCCAGCAGTGGTAGGATTCCTAACTATGGCTACACCTTC; CDR3: CASSGRIPNYGYTF
V: TRBV30; D: NA; J: TRBJ2-5; size: NA; DNA: TGTGCCTGGAGTTTAATAGGATCTCGGGGGACCCAGTACTTC; CDR3: CAWSLIGSRGTQYF
V: TRBV5-1; D: NA; J: TRBJ2-5; size: NA; DNA: TGCGCCAGCAGCTCCCCCGGGACAAACCAAGAGACCCAGTACTTC; CDR3: CASSSPGTNQETQYF
V: TRBV7-2; D: TRBD1; J: TRBJ1-3; size: NA; DNA: TGTGCCAGCAGCTTAAGGGGGACAGGGACGCACACCATATATTTT; CDR3: CASSLRGTGTHTIYF
V: TRBV6-6; D: NA; J: TRBJ1-1; size: NA; DNA: TGTGCCAGCAGTTTTGGGAACACTGAAGCTTTCTTT; CDR3: CASSFGNTEAFF
V: TRBV5-6; D: TRBD1; J: TRBJ2-1; size: NA; DNA: TGTGCCAGCAGCCGCGACAGGGGGCATGAGCAGTTCTTC; CDR3: CASSRDRGHEQFF
V: TRBV19; D: NA; J: TRBJ1-2; size: NA; DNA: TGTGCCAGTAGTTACGGTACCGGGACCTATGGCTACACCTTC; CDR3: CASSYGTGTYGYTF
V: TRBV7-9; D: NA; J: TRBJ1-1; size: NA; DNA: TGTGCCAGCAGCTTAGATTCGGGGCCTGAAGCTTTCTTT; CDR3: CASSLDSGPEAFF
V: TRBV2; D: TRBD1; J: TRBJ1-1; size: NA; DNA: TGTGCCAGCAGTGATCCAGGGGGCAACACTGAAGCTTTCTTT; CDR3: CASSDPGGNTEAFF
V: TRBV19; D: NA; J: TRBJ2-7; size: NA; DNA: TGTGCCAGTAAAGGGACATTGTCCCACGAGCAGTACTTC; CDR3: CASKGTLSHEQYF
V: TRBV18; D: TRBD1; J: TRBJ2-2; size: NA; DNA: TGTGCCAGCTCACCACCGAAACCAGGGGGCGCACGGAGCACCGGGGAGCTGTTTTTT; CDR3: CASSPPKPGGARSTGELFF
V: TRBV6-6; D: NA; J: TRBJ2-7; size: NA; DNA: TGTGCCAGCAGTTACTCGATAGGACAGCACTACGAGCAGTACTTC; CDR3: CASSYSIGQHYEQYF
V: TRBV7-2; D: NA; J: TRBJ2-7; size: NA; DNA: TGTGCCAGCAGCCTCCGGGACCTAGTCGACGAGCAGTACTTC; CDR3: CASSLRDLVDEQYF
V: TRBV30; D: TRBD2; J: TRBJ2-2; size: few; DNA: TGTGCCTGGAGTGTATCCACAGCGGGGTTCAGGAACACCGGGGAGCTGTTTTTT; CDR3: CAWSVSTAGFRNTGELFF
V: TRBV10-3; D: TRBD1; J: TRBJ1-2; size: NA; DNA: TGTGCCATCGGACAGGTCCCCCTTAACTATGGCTACACCTTC; CDR3: CAIGQVPLNYGYTF
V: TRBV11-2; D: NA; J: TRBJ2-3; size: NA; DNA: TGTGCCAGCAGCCCCCGGTGGCAGGTAGGCAGGACAGATACGCAGTATTTT; CDR3: CASSPRWQVGRTDTQYF
V: TRBV6-5; D: NA; J: TRBJ1-2; size: NA; DNA: TGTGCCAGCAGTCTCCCGGGCCCGGGGGCCTATGGCTACACCTTC; CDR3: CASSLPGPGAYGYTF
V: TRBV7-2; D: TRBD1; J: TRBJ2-2; size: few; DNA: TGTGCCAGCAGCCGTTCGGCGAACAGGGGTACCGGGGAGCTGTTTTTT; CDR3: CASSRSANRGTGELFF
V: TRBV30; D: TRBD1; J: TRBJ1-1; size: NA; DNA: TGTGCCTGCCAGACAGGGGGGACTGAAGCTTTCTTT; CDR3: CACQTGGTEAFF
V: TRBV6-6; D: NA; J: TRBJ2-3; size: NA; DNA: TGTGCCAGCAGCAGGGGGGTCCGCACAGATACGCAGTATTTT; CDR3: CASSRGVRTDTQYF
V: TRBV4-1; D: NA; J: TRBJ2-3; size: NA; DNA: TGCGCCAGCAGCCAAGGCCTACATTACACAGATACGCAGTATTTT; CDR3: CASSQGLHYTDTQYF
V: TRBV20-1; D: NA; J: TRBJ2-5; size: NA; DNA: TGCAGTGTGTACGGGAAGGAGACCCAGTACTTC; CDR3: CSVYGKETQYF